Shown below are 29 T cell receptor beta chains from a single sample sequenced in a study of CD8 T cells in Susac syndrome. It was with random hexamers that 0.5 to 1 ug RNA was reverse transcribed. TCRdb reanalysed the immunoSEQ multiplex PCR reads using MiXCR and keeps one entry per CDR3 protein. The sample has over 150,000 distinct CDR3 sequences, around 96% seen once. The sequenced material came from CD4+ T cells from PBMCs. The receptor source for this set is a human donor with multiple sclerosis.

The CDR3 loop reads CAISARGETQYF. DNA for the CDR3: TGTGCCATCAGTGCGCGTGGTGAGACCCAGTACTTC. V gene TRBV10-3 combines with J gene TRBJ2-5; unclear D gene. In germline, CDR1 is ENHRY, CDR2 SYGVKD. This CDR3 is 12 amino acids long. The V and J ends lost 4 bases and 5 bases respectively, with 8 bases between them.

The CDR3 sequence: CSDRRQDTQYF. DNA for the CDR3: TGCAGCGATAGAAGACAAGATACGCAGTATTTT. This sequence joins TRBV29-1 and TRBJ2-3; no clear D gene. V lost 7 bases, J lost 5 bases, and 10 bases lay in between. The CDR3 spans 11 residues. Germline loops: CDR1 SQVTM, CDR2 ANQGSEA.

The table lists this clonotype with a count of one. The V and J genes are TRBV6-5 and TRBJ2-3; 11 bases are a match to TRBD2. Germline CDR1 and CDR2: MNHEY and SVGAGI. The CDR3 extends over 16 amino acids. V lost 0 bases and J lost 4; bases outside the gene matches: 3. CDR3 in amino acids: CASSYSSGGAADTQYF. The CDR3 DNA follows: TGTGCCAGCAGTTACTCTAGCGGGGGGGCCGCAGATACGCAGTATTTT.

The genes are TRBV12-3 or TRBV12-4 and TRBJ2-7; tentative D call: TRBD2 (5 bases). This CDR3 spans 14 amino acids. V shed 4 bases and J shed 1 base, with 11 bases lying between them. CDR3: CASSSRTPSYEQYF. DNA of the CDR3: TGTGCCAGCAGTTCCAGGACTCCGTCCTACGAGCAGTACTTC.

The table lists this clonotype with a count of one. The chain recombines TRBV6-5 with TRBJ1-1; D unclear. Trimming cost V 9 bases and J 4 bases, with 12 bases left between them. The CDR3 runs 12 residues. Germline V gives CDR1 MNHEY, CDR2 SVGAGI. The CDR3 DNA sequence: TGTGCCAGTTCGACTGTAGGCACTGAAGCTTTCTTT. Encoded protein: CASSTVGTEAFF.

J is TRBJ2-7 and V is TRBV19, with D possibly being TRBD2 (5 bases). CDR1 LNHDA and CDR2 SQIVND come from the germline V gene (reference sequence). Trimming shortened V by 5 bases and J by 7 bases, and 18 bases separated the two germline ends. The CDR3 totals 14 residues. The CDR3 loop reads CASSRQRESAEQYF. In DNA form, the CDR3 reads TGTGCCAGTAGTCGGCAGAGGGAGTCGGCTGAGCAGTACTTC.

V gene TRBV30 combines with J gene TRBJ1-2; TRBD1 matches 8 bases. The V and J ends lost 1 base and 6 bases, in that order; junction bases with no gene match: 7. In germline, CDR1 is GTSNPN, CDR2 SVGIG (reference sequence). The CDR3 is 14 residues long. CDR3 DNA: TGTGCCTGGAGTGACCGCAGGGGGCTACATGGCTACACCTTC. Its translation: CAWSDRRGLHGYTF.

The V gene is TRBV9, the J gene TRBJ1-4; D uncertain. The ends were cut back, 4 bases at V and 3 bases at J, with 13 bases in the middle. This CDR3 region has 15 residues. The germline V gene has CDR1 SGDLS and CDR2 YYNGEE. The CDR3, as DNA: TGTGCCAGCAGCTTCTCGGCCGGGCCTAATGAAAAACTGTTTTTT. Encoded protein: CASSFSAGPNEKLFF.

This clonotype was seen only once. The genes are TRBV29-1 and TRBJ1-1; the D gene is possibly TRBD1 (5 bases). V lost 6 bases, J lost 1 base, and 12 bases lay in between. This CDR3 comprises 13 residues. Looked up from germline, CDR1 is SQVTM and CDR2 is ANQGSEA. The CDR3 DNA is TGCAGCGTCGCCTTTGGACAGAACACTGAAGCTTTCTTT. It yields the protein CSVAFGQNTEAFF.

V and J are TRBV20-1 and TRBJ2-1; 8 nucleotides match TRBD1. This CDR3 comprises 16 residues. Germline assignment: CDR1 DFQATT and CDR2 SNEGSKA (reference sequence). Trimming at V came to 4 bases and at J to 4 bases, leaving 12 bases not matched to a gene. CDR3 loop: CSAIDYAGTGYNEQFF. The CDR3 DNA reads as TGCAGTGCTATAGATTACGCCGGGACAGGATACAATGAGCAGTTCTTC.

The V and J genes are TRBV5-4 and TRBJ2-1; TRBD1 agrees at 10 bases. This CDR3 spans 15 amino acids. Losses at the gene ends were 4 bases for V and 3 bases for J; bases not matched to a gene: 4. Germline V CDR1 and CDR2: SGHNT, YYREEE (reference sequence). In nucleotides, the CDR3 is TGTGCCAGCAGCAGCCGGGACAGGGGCTACAATGAGCAGTTCTTC. This encodes CASSSRDRGYNEQFF.

The chain couples TRBV5-4 to TRBJ2-1, with TRBD2 identical over 12 bases. The CDR3 sequence is 18 residues long. The germline V gene encodes CDR1 SGHNT and CDR2 YYREEE (reference sequence). The V segment lost 1 base and the J segment 3 bases; nucleotides outside the gene matches: 8. The CDR3 spells CASSLLTSGSWGYNEQFF. For the CDR3, the DNA is TGTGCCAGCAGCTTGTTGACTAGCGGGAGCTGGGGCTACAATGAGCAGTTCTTC.

The V call is TRBV20-1, the J call TRBJ2-3; 7 positions agree with TRBD2. This CDR3 contains 13 residues. Losses at the gene ends were 6 bases for V and 6 bases for J; bases not matched to a gene: 9. Germline V gene data show CDR1 as DFQATT and CDR2 as SNEGSKA (reference sequence). The CDR3 loop reads CSASPDGRDTQYF. Written as DNA, the CDR3 is TGCAGTGCGTCACCGGACGGGAGGGATACGCAGTATTTT.

This rearrangement joins TRBV29-1 to TRBJ2-7, with D possibly matching TRBD1 (6 bases). The CDR3 contains 12 residues. The germline V and J ends were trimmed by 3 bases and 6 bases, with 12 bases remaining between them. CDR1 is SQVTM and CDR2 is ANQGSEA in the germline V gene. CDR3 loop: CSVEGHEREQYF. The CDR3 nucleotides are TGCAGCGTTGAGGGACATGAGCGCGAGCAGTACTTC.

This chain joins TRBV2 and TRBJ2-7, with D perhaps matching TRBD2 (5 bases). V was trimmed by 6 bases and J by 7 bases, leaving 16 bases between them. CDR1 and CDR2 (germline): SNHLY, FYNNEI. This CDR3 spans 13 amino acids. DNA of the CDR3: TGTGCCAGCAGGTTAGACCAGCCGGGGGAGCAGTACTTC. It encodes CASRLDQPGEQYF.

The J gene is TRBJ2-2, the V gene TRBV29-1; maybe TRBD1 (6 bases). This CDR3 is built from 17 residues. V lost 3 bases, J lost 3 bases, and 20 bases lay in between. Germline CDR1 SQVTM, CDR2 ANQGSEA. The CDR3 here is CSVDPSGQGLDTGELFF. CDR3 nucleotides: TGCAGCGTTGACCCCAGTGGCCAGGGGCTCGACACCGGGGAGCTGTTTTTT.

V usage is TRBV7-3 and J usage is TRBJ2-5; TRBD2 matches 15 bases. The length of the CDR3 is 16 residues. The J segment lost 5 bases and the V segment lost 5 bases, leaving 6 bases of the junction unmatched. CDR1 SGHTA and CDR2 FQGTGA come from the germline V gene. Here the CDR3 reads CASSTGLAGGGETQYF. The CDR3 coding sequence is TGTGCCAGCAGCACCGGACTAGCGGGAGGGGGCGAGACCCAGTACTTC.

This rearrangement joins TRBV29-1 to TRBJ1-2; 10 bases agree with TRBD1. V dropped 6 bases and J dropped 6; count of bases not matched to a gene: 7. Germline V gene data show CDR1 as SQVTM and CDR2 as ANQGSEA. The CDR3 sequence is 13 residues long. The CDR3 nucleotides read TGCAGCGTGGGGGGACAGGGGCTCCATGGCTACACCTTC. It yields the protein CSVGGQGLHGYTF.

V is TRBV20-1 and J is TRBJ1-2; 8 nucleotides align to TRBD1. This CDR3 has 14 residues. Germline CDR1 is DFQATT and CDR2 is SNEGSKA (reference sequence). With 4 bases clipped from V and 3 bases from J, the junction kept 7 bases outside the gene matches. The CDR3 DNA sequence: TGCAGTGCTAATGGACAGGGCGGACACTATGGCTACACCTTC. Amino acids: CSANGQGGHYGYTF.

The chain recombines TRBV9 with TRBJ1-1, with D possibly TRBD1 on 6 matching bases. Germline V gives CDR1 SGDLS, CDR2 YYNGEE. Trimming left V 7 bases short and J 0 bases short, with 10 bases between. The CDR3 is made up of 13 amino acids. In DNA, the CDR3 is TGTGCCAGCTCCCAGGGGATGAACACTGAAGCTTTCTTT. It specifies CASSQGMNTEAFF.

The chain carries TRBV30 and TRBJ1-5, with 7 nucleotides matching TRBD1. Germline assignment: CDR1 GTSNPN and CDR2 SVGIG (reference sequence). This CDR3 is built from 14 residues. V lost 3 bases to trimming and J lost 4 bases; unmatched junction nucleotides: 6. The CDR3 region is CAWSAGGTNQPQHF. CDR3 in DNA: TGTGCCTGGAGCGCAGGGGGAACAAATCAGCCCCAGCATTTT.

The J gene is TRBJ2-1, the V gene TRBV5-1, with 8 bases aligning to TRBD1. Germline loops: CDR1 SGHRS, CDR2 YFSETQ. Trimming removed 7 bases from V and 8 bases from J; junction bases left unmatched: 5. The CDR3 consists of 12 residues. The CDR3 sequence: CASGDRRDEQFF. CDR3 sequence (DNA): TGCGCCAGCGGGGACAGGAGGGATGAGCAGTTCTTC.

This chain links TRBV24-1 with TRBJ2-1, with D tentatively TRBD2 (7 bases). The CDR3 sequence is 14 residues long. CDR1 KGHDR and CDR2 SFDVKD come from the germline V gene. V dropped 1 base and J dropped 11 bases, with 14 bases sitting between them. The CDR3 spells CATSDFRGSGQQFF. DNA of the CDR3: TGTGCCACCAGTGATTTCAGGGGTAGCGGGCAGCAGTTCTTC.

V gene TRBV25-1 combines with J gene TRBJ2-7; 12 nucleotides align to TRBD1. Germline loops: CDR1 MGHDK, CDR2 SYGVNS. The ends lost 3 bases at V and 7 bases at J; junction bases unmatched: 10. The CDR3 is made up of 16 amino acids. CDR3 loop: CASSEPPGQGAREQYF. DNA of the CDR3: TGTGCCAGCAGTGAGCCACCGGGACAGGGGGCTAGAGAGCAGTACTTC.

This clonotype was recorded once. The chain uses TRBV27 and TRBJ2-7; weak D call: TRBD2 (6 bases). Germline CDR1 and CDR2: MNHEY and SMNVEV (reference sequence). Trimming took 1 base from V and 5 from J, leaving 12 bases between them. This CDR3 spans 14 amino acids. The CDR3 DNA reads TGTGCCAGCAGTTTATTGGAGGGTTCCAACGAGCAGTACTTC. Translation gives CASSLLEGSNEQYF.

The gene calls are TRBV7-9 and TRBJ1-1; 7 bases fit TRBD1. Germline V gives CDR1 SEHNR, CDR2 FQNEAQ (reference sequence). V shed 5 bases, J shed 4 bases, and the junction held 7 bases outside the gene matches. This CDR3 has 14 amino acids. This CDR3 is CASSVFRGTTEAFF. The CDR3 DNA is TGTGCCAGCAGCGTCTTCAGGGGGACCACTGAAGCTTTCTTT.

CDR3 sequence (DNA): TGTGCCAGCACTAACAGGGAGTCTTATAGCAATCAGCCCCAGCATTTT. Translated: CASTNRESYSNQPQHF. V is TRBV6-6 and J is TRBJ1-5, with D possibly matching TRBD1 (6 bases). Germline CDR1 MNHNY, CDR2 SVGAGI (reference sequence). CDR3 length: 16 amino acids. V dropped 7 bases and J dropped 0 bases, with 16 bases sitting between them.

A single count supports this clonotype. Here the CDR3 DNA reads TGCAGTGCTAGAGAGGGGGCTCGAAACACCATATATTTT. Translating gives CSAREGARNTIYF. V usage is TRBV20-1 and J usage is TRBJ1-3, with D possibly matching TRBD1 (6 bases). V shed 0 bases and J shed 5 bases, with 8 bases lying between them. Germline CDR1 and CDR2: DFQATT and SNEGSKA (reference sequence). The CDR3 contains 13 residues.

The chain couples TRBV2 to TRBJ1-5; 8 bases are shared with TRBD1. The CDR3 has 13 residues. Germline CDR1 and CDR2: SNHLY and FYNNEI. The V gene end was trimmed by 4 bases and the J gene end by 6 bases; junction bases not matched to a gene: 2. The chain's CDR3 is CASSGDRTQPQHF. CDR3 sequence (DNA): TGTGCCAGCAGTGGGGACAGGACTCAGCCCCAGCATTTT.